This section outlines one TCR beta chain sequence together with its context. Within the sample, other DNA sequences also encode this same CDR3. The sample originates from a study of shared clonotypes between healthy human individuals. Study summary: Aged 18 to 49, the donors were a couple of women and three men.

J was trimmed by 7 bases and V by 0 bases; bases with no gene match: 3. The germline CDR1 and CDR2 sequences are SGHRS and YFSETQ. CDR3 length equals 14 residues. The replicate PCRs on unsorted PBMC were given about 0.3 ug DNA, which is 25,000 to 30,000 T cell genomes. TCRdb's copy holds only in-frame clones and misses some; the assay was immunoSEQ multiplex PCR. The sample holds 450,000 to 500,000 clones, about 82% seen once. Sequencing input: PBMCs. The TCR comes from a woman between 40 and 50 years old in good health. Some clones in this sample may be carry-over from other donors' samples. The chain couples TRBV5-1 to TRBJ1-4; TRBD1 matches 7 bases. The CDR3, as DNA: TGCGCCAGCAGCTTGGGTCAGGGGGGTGAAAAACTGTTTTTT. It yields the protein CASSLGQGGEKLFF.